Here is one T cell receptor (beta chain) with its context. Its antigen is currently unknown. Repertoires were generated with immunoSEQ multiplex PCR, while TCRdb's copy carries only in-frame clones and drops some. The data show approximately 150,000 clones, more than 85% seen once. The record originates from a study of T cell responses to AZD1222 COVID-19 vaccine. Study as a whole: Second-dose groups at about 4 or about 12 weeks were pooled. Notes on the study in general: Increases in Spike-specific TCR breadth and depth were seen after two AZD1222 doses. White British donors predominated, females outnumbered males, and clonal diversity was possibly underestimated.

The CDR3 contains 12 residues. Germline CDR1 reads SGHRS; CDR2 reads YFSETQ. V was trimmed by 5 bases and J by 8 bases, leaving 11 bases between them. This receptor was obtained from an adult in good health. The sample in question was peripheral blood, obtained on day 0 of AZD1222 vaccination. The chain carries TRBV5-1 and TRBJ2-1; unclear D gene. CDR3 in amino acids: CASRELAYEQFF. The CDR3 nucleotides are TGCGCCAGCAGAGAGTTGGCATATGAGCAGTTCTTC.